This TCR beta chain was recorded in a study of blood T cell repertoires in COVID-19. In the original workflow: From reference gene primer amplification, estimates of nucleated cell counts were derived. Measured with immunoSEQ multiplex PCR; TCRdb has only the in-frame clones, and not every one. D and trimming come from the DNA, and the V and J calls and clone size come from that table. The sample shows 350,000 to 400,000 clones, 75% to 90% of them seen only once. The V gene's germline CDR1 is SEHNR and CDR2 FQNEAQ (reference sequence). The CDR3 covers 15 residues. Trimming took 5 bases from V and 9 from J; bases not matched to a gene: 13.

The sequenced sample consisted of PBMCs or T cells enriched from blood (not recorded which). J is TRBJ2-4 and V is TRBV7-9; 7 bases match TRBD1. The TCR comes from a man in his late teens or twenties who had recovered from COVID-19. Written as DNA, the CDR3 is TGTGCCAGCAGCCCGAAGACAGGGCCGGTGGGCATTCAGTACTTC. Translation gives CASSPKTGPVGIQYF.